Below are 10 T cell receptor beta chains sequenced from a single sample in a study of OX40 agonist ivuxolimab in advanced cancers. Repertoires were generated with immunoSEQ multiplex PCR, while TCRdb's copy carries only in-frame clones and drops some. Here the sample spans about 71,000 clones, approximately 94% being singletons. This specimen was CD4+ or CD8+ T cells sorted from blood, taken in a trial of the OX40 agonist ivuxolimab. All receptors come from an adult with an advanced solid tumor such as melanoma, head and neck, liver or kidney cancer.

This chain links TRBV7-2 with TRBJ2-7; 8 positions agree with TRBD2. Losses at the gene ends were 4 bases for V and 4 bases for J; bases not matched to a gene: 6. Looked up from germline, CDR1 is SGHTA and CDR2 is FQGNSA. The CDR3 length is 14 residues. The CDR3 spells CASSSPGGVYEQYF. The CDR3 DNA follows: TGTGCCAGCAGCTCGCCCGGGGGGGTTTACGAGCAGTACTTC.

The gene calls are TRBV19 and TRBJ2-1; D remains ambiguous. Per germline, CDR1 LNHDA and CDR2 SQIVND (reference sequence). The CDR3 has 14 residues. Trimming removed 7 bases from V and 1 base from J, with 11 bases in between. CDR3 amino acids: CASTPVHSYNEQFF. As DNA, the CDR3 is TGTGCCAGTACCCCGGTCCATTCCTACAATGAGCAGTTCTTC.

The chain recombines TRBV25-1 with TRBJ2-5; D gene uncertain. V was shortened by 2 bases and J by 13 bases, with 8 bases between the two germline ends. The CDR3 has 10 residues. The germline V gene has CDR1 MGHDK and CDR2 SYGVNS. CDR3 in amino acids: CASSEGPLYF. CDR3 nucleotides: TGTGCCAGCAGTGAAGGGCCGTTGTACTTC. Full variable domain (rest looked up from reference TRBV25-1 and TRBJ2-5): EADIYQTPRYLVIGTGKKITLECSQTMGHDKMYWYQQDPGMELHLIHYSYGVNSTEKGDLSSESTVSRIRTEHFPLTLESARPSHTSQYLCASSEGPLYFGPGTRLLVL.

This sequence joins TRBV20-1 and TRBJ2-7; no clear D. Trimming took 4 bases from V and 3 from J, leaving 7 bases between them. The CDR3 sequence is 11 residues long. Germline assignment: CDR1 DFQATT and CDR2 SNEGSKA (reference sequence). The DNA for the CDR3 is TGCAGTGCTAAAACCGACTACGAGCAGTACTTC. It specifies CSAKTDYEQYF.

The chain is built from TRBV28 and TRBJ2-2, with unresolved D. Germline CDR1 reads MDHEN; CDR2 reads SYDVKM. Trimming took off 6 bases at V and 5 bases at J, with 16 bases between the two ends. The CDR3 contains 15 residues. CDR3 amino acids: CASSINPQGTGELFF. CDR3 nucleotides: TGTGCCAGCAGCATAAACCCCCAAGGAACCGGGGAGCTGTTTTTT.

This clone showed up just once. CDR3 amino acids: CASRLIEQFF. The CDR3 DNA reads TGTGCCAGCAGGCTCATCGAGCAGTTCTTC. V usage is TRBV27 and J usage is TRBJ2-1, with no clear D. CDR3 length equals 10 residues. Germline V gene lookup returns CDR1 MNHEY and CDR2 SMNVEV (reference sequence). Trimming stripped 6 bases from V and 10 bases from J, with 7 bases between.

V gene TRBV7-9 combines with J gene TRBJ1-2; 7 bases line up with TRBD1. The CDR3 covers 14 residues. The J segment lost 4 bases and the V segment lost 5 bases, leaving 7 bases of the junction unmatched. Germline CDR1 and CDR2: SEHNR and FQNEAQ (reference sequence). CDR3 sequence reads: CASSPGQFPYGYTF. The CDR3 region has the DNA TGTGCCAGCAGCCCGGGACAGTTCCCCTATGGCTACACCTTC.

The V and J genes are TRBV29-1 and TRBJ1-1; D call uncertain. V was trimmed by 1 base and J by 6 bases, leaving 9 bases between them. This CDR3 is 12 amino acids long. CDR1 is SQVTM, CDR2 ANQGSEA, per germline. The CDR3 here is CSVEGRSAEAFF. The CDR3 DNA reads TGCAGCGTTGAAGGGAGGTCCGCTGAAGCTTTCTTT.

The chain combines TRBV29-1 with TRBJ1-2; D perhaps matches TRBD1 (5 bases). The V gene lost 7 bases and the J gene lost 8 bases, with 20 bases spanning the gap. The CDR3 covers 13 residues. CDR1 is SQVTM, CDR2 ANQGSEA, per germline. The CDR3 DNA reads TGCAGCGCCATAGGGGACCACCAAGGAGGCTACACCTTC. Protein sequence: CSAIGDHQGGYTF.

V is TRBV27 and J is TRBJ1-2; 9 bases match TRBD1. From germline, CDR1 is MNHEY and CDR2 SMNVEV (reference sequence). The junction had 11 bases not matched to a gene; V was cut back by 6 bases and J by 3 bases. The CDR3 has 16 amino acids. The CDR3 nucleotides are TGTGCCAGCAGGAATACAGGGGGCGCAGGGTACTATGGCTACACCTTC. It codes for CASRNTGGAGYYGYTF.